The 18 T cell receptor beta chains given below trace back to one sample, sequenced in a study of blood T cell repertoires in COVID-19 (dated by TCRdb to the early 2020s). Receptor amplification or capture employed the immunoSEQ multiplex PCR assay. The source is immuneACCESS, and TCRdb retained only in-frame sequences with V and J called. Part of the clones is not carried over; for the studies checked, unresolved V genes explain less than half of this, and the remainder is unexplained. This sample has 200,000 to 300,000 clones in its table, and over 80% of those were observed once. The top ten clonotypes cover 2.5% to 4% of the sample. Sequencing was done on a sample of PBMCs or T cells enriched from blood (not recorded which). These receptors all come from a woman between 40 and 50 years old who had been exposed to COVID-19.

The chain recombines TRBV24-1 with TRBJ2-6; D is undetermined. Germline CDR1 KGHDR, CDR2 SFDVKD. The V gene lost 8 bases and the J gene lost 0 bases, with 4 bases spanning the gap. There are 13 residues in the CDR3. CDR3 protein: CATMSSGANVLTF. The CDR3 region has the DNA TGTGCCACCATGAGCTCTGGGGCCAACGTCCTGACTTTC.

The chain employs TRBV5-8 and TRBJ2-1; 9 nucleotides match TRBD1. The J segment lost 5 bases and the V segment lost 2 bases, leaving 8 bases of the junction unmatched. This CDR3 contains 16 residues. CDR1 is SGHTS and CDR2 is YDEGEE in the germline V gene. The CDR3 DNA reads as TGTGCCAGCAGCTTTCAAGCCGGGACAGGGAACAATGAGCAGTTCTTC. Its translation is CASSFQAGTGNNEQFF.

J is TRBJ1-2 and V is TRBV6-2 or TRBV6-3, with D uncertain. The V end was cut by 0 bases, the J end by 2 bases, with 7 bases between. The germline V gene encodes CDR1 MNHEY and CDR2 SVGEGT. There are 14 residues in the CDR3. CDR3 loop: CASSYSYLNYGYTF. CDR3 sequence (DNA): TGTGCCAGCAGTTACTCCTACTTAAACTATGGCTACACCTTC.

This clone has at least ten counts. V gene TRBV11-3 combines with J gene TRBJ2-6; no clear D gene. Germline lookup yields CDR1 SGHNT and CDR2 YENEEA. Deletions cut 5 bases from V and 1 base from J, with 15 bases between. The CDR3 consists of 17 residues. The CDR3: CASSPRRGSSGANVLTF. Written as DNA, the CDR3 is TGTGCCAGCAGCCCGCGTAGAGGAAGTTCTGGGGCCAACGTCCTGACTTTC.

The chain has TRBV15 and TRBJ2-1; D possibly corresponds to TRBD2 (6 bases). Per germline, CDR1 LNHNV and CDR2 YYDKDF (reference sequence). The CDR3 is made up of 14 amino acids. V was pared by 3 bases and J by 7 bases, with 13 bases between. As DNA, the CDR3 is TGTGCCACCAGCAGGAGCGGGTGGGAAAATGAGCAGTTCTTC. Its translation is CATSRSGWENEQFF.

This clone was counted once. This chain connects TRBV5-4 to TRBJ2-2, with TRBD2 matching over 7 bases. V trimming: 0 bases; J trimming: 7 bases; junction bases outside the gene matches: 3. Looked up from germline, CDR1 is SGHNT and CDR2 is YYREEE (reference sequence). CDR3 length: 14 amino acids. The CDR3 region has the DNA TGTGCCAGCAGCTTGGCCTGGGGGGGCGGGGAGCTGTTTTTT. Its translation: CASSLAWGGGELFF.

V gene TRBV7-2 combines with J gene TRBJ2-2; 11 bases match TRBD2. V trimming: 3 bases; J trimming: 4 bases; junction bases outside the gene matches: 4. Germline V gives CDR1 SGHTA, CDR2 FQGNSA. The CDR3 is 16 residues long. CDR3 sequence (DNA): TGTGCCAGCAGCTTCACTAGCGGGAGTGGCACCGGGGAGCTGTTTTTT. Encoded protein: CASSFTSGSGTGELFF.

In this sample, this clone turned up once. This chain connects TRBV30 to TRBJ1-6; D gene uncertain. Looked up from germline, CDR1 is GTSNPN and CDR2 is SVGIG (reference sequence). Trimming cost V 1 base and J 0 bases, with 13 bases left between them. This CDR3 is built from 17 residues. For the CDR3, the DNA is TGTGCCTGGAGTGGGCGGCTAATAAGCTCCTATAATTCACCCCTCCACTTT. Translating it yields CAWSGRLISSYNSPLHF.

On this clone: One end of the junction is discordant with germline, which a read error may explain. DNA of the CDR3: TGTGCCAGTAGTAACAGGGGAGGTTTCGGTGTTAGCTACGATGAGCAGTTCTTC. This sequence encodes CASSNRGGFGVSYDEQFF. The V gene is TRBV19, the J gene TRBJ2-1, with D possibly TRBD1 on 7 matching bases. Germline CDR1 is LNHDA and CDR2 is SQIVND (reference sequence). The CDR3 sequence is 18 residues long.

J is TRBJ1-6 and V is TRBV4-2; tentatively, D is TRBD1 (6 bases). This CDR3 region has 16 residues. Between the trimmed V and J ends, which lost 0 bases and 13 bases, there was a span of 19 bases. Germline loops: CDR1 LGHNA, CDR2 YNFKEQ. In DNA, the CDR3 is TGTGCCAGCAGCCAAGATCGGGGGGCCAGTTCCGGCCCCCTCCACTTT. It encodes CASSQDRGASSGPLHF.

J is TRBJ2-3 and V is TRBV5-4; 8 nucleotides agree with TRBD2. The J segment lost 6 bases and the V segment lost 0 bases, leaving 6 bases of the junction unmatched. The CDR3 is made up of 15 amino acids. Germline CDR1 reads SGHNT; CDR2 reads YYREEE (reference sequence). The CDR3 loop is CASSLGGTRRDTQYF. DNA for the CDR3: TGTGCCAGCAGCTTGGGCGGGACTAGGAGGGATACGCAGTATTTT. Drawing the rest from reference TRBV5-4 and TRBJ2-3, the complete variable domain is ETGVTQSPTHLIKTRGQQVTLRCSSQSGHNTVSWYQQALGQGPQFIFQYYREEENGRGNFPPRFSGLQFPNYSSELNVNALELDDSALYLCASSLGGTRRDTQYFGPGTRLTVL.

V is TRBV27 and J is TRBJ2-7, with D perhaps matching TRBD2 (5 bases). Germline-derived CDR1 and CDR2 are MNHEY and SMNVEV (reference sequence). The germline V and J ends were trimmed by 4 bases and 0 bases, with 19 bases remaining between them. The CDR3 totals 17 residues. CDR3 protein: CASSSGYQVGSSYEQYF. DNA for the CDR3: TGTGCCAGCAGTTCGGGGTATCAGGTGGGGAGCTCCTACGAGCAGTACTTC.

This clone was counted a single time. The gene calls are TRBV30 and TRBJ1-2, with 9 bases fitting TRBD1. V trimming: 7 bases; J trimming: 2 bases; junction bases outside the gene matches: 8. This CDR3 comprises 14 residues. Looked up from germline, CDR1 is GTSNPN and CDR2 is SVGIG (reference sequence). CDR3 nucleotides: TGTGCCTCACTGTTGGGACAGGGAAACTATGGCTACACCTTC. This translates into CASLLGQGNYGYTF.

This clone was counted once. This chain uses TRBV29-1 with TRBJ1-1, with TRBD1 matching over 8 bases. Germline V lookup: CDR1 SQVTM, CDR2 ANQGSEA. V shed 6 bases and J 0 bases; nucleotides not matched to a gene: 3. The length of the CDR3 is 13 residues. The CDR3 sequence: CSVAGGLNTEAFF. CDR3 in DNA: TGCAGCGTAGCAGGGGGCTTGAACACTGAAGCTTTCTTT. Based on the CDR3 plus reference TRBV29-1 and TRBJ1-1, the full variable domain is SAVISQKPSRDICQRGTSLTIQCQVDSQVTMMFWYRQQPGQSLTLIATANQGSEATYESGFVIDKFPISRPNLTFSTLTVSNMSPEDSSIYLCSVAGGLNTEAFFGQGTRLTVV.

This clone showed up just a few times. This rearrangement joins TRBV19 to TRBJ1-2; 10 bases are shared with TRBD1. J lost 4 bases, V lost 5 bases, and 7 bases had no gene match. Germline CDR1 is LNHDA and CDR2 is SQIVND (reference sequence). This CDR3 is built from 15 residues. The CDR3 loop is CASSLRQGAGYGYTF. In DNA, the CDR3 is TGTGCCAGTAGTCTAAGACAGGGGGCAGGCTATGGCTACACCTTC. The whole variable domain, filled in from reference TRBV19 and TRBJ1-2, reads DGGITQSPKYLFRKEGQNVTLSCEQNLNHDAMYWYRQDPGQGLRLIYYSQIVNDFQKGDIAEGYSVSREKKESFPLTVTSAQKNPTAFYLCASSLRQGAGYGYTFGSGTRLTVV.

The J gene is TRBJ2-5, the V gene TRBV2, with D possibly matching TRBD2 (5 bases). The CDR3 runs to 15 residues. Germline lookup yields CDR1 SNHLY and CDR2 FYNNEI. V lost 2 bases and J lost 5, with 15 bases in between. The CDR3: CASSESRGGFETQYF. As DNA, the CDR3 is TGTGCCAGCAGTGAATCTAGAGGCGGGTTTGAGACCCAGTACTTC.

V and J are TRBV3-1 (or the pseudogene TRBV3-2) and TRBJ2-6; tentative D call: TRBD1 (5 bases). The CDR3 is 15 residues long. CDR1 LGHDT and CDR2 YNNKEL come from the germline V gene (reference sequence). The V end lost 8 bases, the J end lost 1 base, and 12 bases lay between the germline ends. Written as DNA, the CDR3 is TGTGCCAGCGGCCTTTCAGGGTCTGGGGCCAACGTCCTGACTTTC. Residues: CASGLSGSGANVLTF.

The rearrangement links TRBV4-3 to TRBJ1-5; 8 nucleotides agree with TRBD1. This CDR3 contains 19 residues. J was trimmed by 4 bases and V by 0 bases; bases with no gene match: 14. Germline V lookup: CDR1 LGHNA, CDR2 YSLEER. DNA for the CDR3: TGCGCCAGCAGCCAAGAAATTAACAGGGGGTCCGGTTGGAATCAGCCCCAGCATTTT. Translated, it gives CASSQEINRGSGWNQPQHF.